This T cell receptor (beta chain) was retrieved from a study of T cell repertoires in ileal Crohn's disease (dated by TCRdb to the late 2010s). Notes on the research overall: At the time of surgery, around 38% of patients were active smokers, and the median duration of disease was 7.5 to 8.5 years. Every patient underwent surgery because of a complication, which was stricturing disease in approximately 61% of cases and penetrating disease in approximately 40%. About half of the patients received postoperative therapy: about a dozen received thiopurines and approximately 19 received anti-TNF agents. The M6 samples were biopsies of the neoterminal ileum collected during postoperative colonoscopy. The TCR repertoire was analysed in around 50 patients with Crohn's disease drawn from a prospective multicentre cohort. The study was conducted in parallel with a multicentre cohort that was designed to identify predictors of early endoscopic recurrence following ileocolonic resection. Endoscopic postoperative recurrence was defined as a Rutgeerts score above i0. A total of roughly 170 mucosal samples from roughly 60 patients were sequenced, with samples obtained at several locations on the surgical specimen and at postoperative endoscopy.

For commercial TCRB immunosequencing, approximately 460 nanograms of biopsy DNA were submitted for each sample. A two-step, amplification bias-controlled multiplex PCR was used by Adaptive Biotechnology to amplify CDR3 regions from genomic DNA. Primers covering every V and J gene segment were used in the first PCR, while barcodes and Illumina adapters were added in the second PCR. CDR3 libraries were sequenced using an Illumina instrument. As for the authors' bioinformatics: Vendor-provided pipelines were combined with custom analysis of raw data in R/Bioconductor under R version 3.3.0. Clonality, which ranges from 0 to 1, was calculated as the inverse of the normalised Shannon entropy across all productive clones. High-frequency clones were defined as the share of the repertoire occupied by the top 100 clones, with only clones passing a 95% confidence test being retained. The Simpson index measured repertoire diversity, and the Morisita-Horn index measured overlap between samples. The table comes from immuneACCESS by way of TCRdb, which keeps in-frame sequences with V and J called. Part of the clones is missing from these tables; in studies checked, under half for an unresolved V gene and the rest for unknown reasons. V, J and clone size were drawn from that table, and D and trimming were deduced from the DNA. In all, the sample holds fewer than 6,500 clones, and 78% of those were seen once. In total, the top ten clones hold 30% to 35% of the sample.

Regarding this clone: The clone's antigen remains unknown. No base-level quality is on record; no much larger clone is a single base apart.

Looking up the germline V gene (reference sequence) yields CDR1 SEHNR and CDR2 FQNEAQ. V and J lose 5 bases and 4 bases, and a span of 11 bases separates them. The CDR3 covers 13 residues, taking in both the cysteine and the phenylalanine. The read is trimmed to its CDR3 DNA, 39 bases read in frame from base 1. Findings and caveats that apply to the study as a whole: Mucosal CD4 and CD8 T cells were sorted and sequenced only in a subgroup of patients, whose size was not stated. Patients who were active smokers at surgery had a significantly higher proportion of clonal expansions than non-smokers (approximately 28% vs 17%, p=0.02). Postoperative endoscopy timing varied within the first year after surgery, with a median delay of 6.9 months. Endoscopic recurrence was found to be associated with higher high-frequency clone percentages at surgery, and recurrence was observed in all patients with clonality above 26.8% (18/57). More high-frequency clones were carried by sorted CD8 T cells than by CD4 T cells, suggesting that mucosal expansions were mainly CD8.

The time point label on this specimen signifies: neoterminal ileum biopsy at postoperative endoscopy, about 6 months after surgery. Adults with ileal or ileocolonic Crohn's disease for whom ileocolonic resection was indicated were considered eligible. Whole ileal mucosal biopsies were stored frozen at -80°C before DNA extraction. Genomic DNA was isolated from frozen whole biopsies using a TRizol-based method, and the DNA was quantified with a NanoDrop 2000 spectrophotometer. Recombination linked TRBV7-9 to TRBJ1-2; the D gene cannot be named for sure. Sequenced sample: ileal tissue. The TCR comes from an adult with Crohn's disease. The DNA is as follows: TGTGCCAGCAGCCCCACAGCACCCTATGGCTACACCTTC. It codes for CASSPTAPYGYTF.